This T cell receptor (beta chain) appears in the sequencing data of a study of T cells in Graves' hyperthyroidism and ophthalmopathy. Amplified TCR beta CDR3 regions came from RNA transcripts. Carried out on the TCR CDR3, a first-round RT-PCR used the HTBI primer set. From the multiplex PCR reads, TCRdb called clonotypes with MiXCR, one entry per CDR3 protein. The profile shows over 500,000 distinct CDR3 sequences, less than 15% of them singletons. V dropped 2 bases and J dropped 2 bases, with 15 bases sitting between them. The CDR3 covers 17 residues. Germline assignment: CDR1 SGHTA and CDR2 FQGTGA. The chain employs TRBV7-3 and TRBJ2-2, with a possible D match to TRBD2 (6 bases). The receptor was isolated from a woman between 40 and 50 years old with Graves' hyperthyroidism. Sequencing was performed on blood. The CDR3 loop is CASSLVTGELNTGELFF. CDR3 coding DNA: TGTGCCAGCAGCTTAGTGACGGGAGAGCTTAACACCGGGGAGCTGTTTTTT.